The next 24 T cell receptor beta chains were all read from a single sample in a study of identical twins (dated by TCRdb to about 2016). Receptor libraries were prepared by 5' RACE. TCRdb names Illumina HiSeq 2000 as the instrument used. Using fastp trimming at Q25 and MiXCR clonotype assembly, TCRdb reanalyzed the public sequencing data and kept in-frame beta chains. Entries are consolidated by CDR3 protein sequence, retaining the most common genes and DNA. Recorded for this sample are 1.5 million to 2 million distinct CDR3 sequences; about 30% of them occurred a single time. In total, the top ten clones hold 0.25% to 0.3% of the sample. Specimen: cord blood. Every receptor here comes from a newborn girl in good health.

CDR3 sequence reads: CASSSGGQYEQYF. CDR3 nucleotides: TGTGCCAGCAGCTCTGGTGGACAGTACGAGCAGTACTTC. This chain uses TRBV11-2 with TRBJ2-7; a weak D match, TRBD1 (6 bases). Germline CDR1 reads SGHAT; CDR2 reads FQNNGV. Trimming removed 4 bases at V and 4 bases at J, with 11 bases between. This CDR3 region has 13 residues.

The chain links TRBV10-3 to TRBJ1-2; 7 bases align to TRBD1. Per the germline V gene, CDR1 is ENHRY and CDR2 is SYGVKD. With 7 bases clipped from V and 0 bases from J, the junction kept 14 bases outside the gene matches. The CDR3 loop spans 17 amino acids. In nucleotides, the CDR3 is TGTGCCATCAACCGGGGCAGGGGGGAAAATTCTAACTATGGCTACACCTTC. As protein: CAINRGRGENSNYGYTF.

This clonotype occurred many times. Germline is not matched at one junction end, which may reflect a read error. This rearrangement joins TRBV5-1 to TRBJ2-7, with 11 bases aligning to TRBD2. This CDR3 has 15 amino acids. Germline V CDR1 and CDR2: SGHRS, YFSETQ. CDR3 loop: CASSLGLAGSYEQYF. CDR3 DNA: TGTGCCAGCAGCTTAGGACTAGCGGGCTCCTACGAGCAGTACTTC.

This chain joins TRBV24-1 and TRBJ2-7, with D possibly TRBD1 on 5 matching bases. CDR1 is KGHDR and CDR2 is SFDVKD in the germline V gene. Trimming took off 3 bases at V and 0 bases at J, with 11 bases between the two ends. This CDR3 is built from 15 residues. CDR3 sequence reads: CATSDGALSSYEQYF. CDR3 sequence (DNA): TGTGCCACCAGTGATGGGGCGTTAAGCTCCTACGAGCAGTACTTC.

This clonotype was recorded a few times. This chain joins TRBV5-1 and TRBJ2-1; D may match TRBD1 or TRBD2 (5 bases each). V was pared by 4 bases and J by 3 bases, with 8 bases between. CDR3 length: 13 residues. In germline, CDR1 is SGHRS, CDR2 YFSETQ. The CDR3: CASSRDHYNEQFF. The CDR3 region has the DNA TGCGCCAGCAGCAGGGACCACTACAATGAGCAGTTCTTC.

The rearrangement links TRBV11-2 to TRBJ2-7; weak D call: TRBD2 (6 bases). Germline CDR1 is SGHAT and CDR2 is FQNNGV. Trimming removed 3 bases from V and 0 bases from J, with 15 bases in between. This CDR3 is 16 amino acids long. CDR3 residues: CASSFSGPGGSYEQYF. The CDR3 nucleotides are TGTGCCAGCAGCTTCAGCGGTCCCGGGGGCTCCTACGAGCAGTACTTC.

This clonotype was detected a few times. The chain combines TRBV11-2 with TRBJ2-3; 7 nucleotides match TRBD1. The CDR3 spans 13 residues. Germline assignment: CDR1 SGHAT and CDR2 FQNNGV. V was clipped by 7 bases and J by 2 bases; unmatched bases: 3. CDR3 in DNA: TGTGCCAGCACCGGACAGGCCACAGATACGCAGTATTTT. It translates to CASTGQATDTQYF.

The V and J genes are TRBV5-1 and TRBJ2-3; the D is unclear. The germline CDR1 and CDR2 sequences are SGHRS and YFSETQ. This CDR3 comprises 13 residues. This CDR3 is CPKLQANTDTQYF. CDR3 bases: TGCCCGAAGCTTCAAGCGAACACCGATACGCAGTATTTT.

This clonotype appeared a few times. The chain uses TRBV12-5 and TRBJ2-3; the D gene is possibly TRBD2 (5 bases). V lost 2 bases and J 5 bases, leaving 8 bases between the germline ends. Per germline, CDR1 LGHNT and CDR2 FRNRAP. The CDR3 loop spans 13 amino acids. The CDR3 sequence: CASGLRAGDTQYF. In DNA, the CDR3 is TGTGCTAGTGGTTTGAGGGCGGGAGATACGCAGTATTTT.

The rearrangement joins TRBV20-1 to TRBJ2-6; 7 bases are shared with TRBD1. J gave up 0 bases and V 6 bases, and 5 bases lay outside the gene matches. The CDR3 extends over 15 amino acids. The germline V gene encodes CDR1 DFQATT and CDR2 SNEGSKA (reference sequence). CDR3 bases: TGCAGTGCCGCTCGGGACAGCTCTGGGGCCAACGTCCTGACTTTC. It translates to CSAARDSSGANVLTF.

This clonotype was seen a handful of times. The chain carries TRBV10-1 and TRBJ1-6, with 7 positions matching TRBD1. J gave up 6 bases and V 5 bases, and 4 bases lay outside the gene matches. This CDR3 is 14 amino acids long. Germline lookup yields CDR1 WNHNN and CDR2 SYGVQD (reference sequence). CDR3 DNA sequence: TGCGCCAGCAGTTTCGGGACAGCTAATTCACCCCTCCACTTT. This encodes CASSFGTANSPLHF.

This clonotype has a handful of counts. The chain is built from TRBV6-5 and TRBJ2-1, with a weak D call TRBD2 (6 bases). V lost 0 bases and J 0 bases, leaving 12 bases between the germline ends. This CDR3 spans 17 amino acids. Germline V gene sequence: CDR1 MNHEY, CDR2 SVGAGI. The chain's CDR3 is CASSYSLLATSYNEQFF. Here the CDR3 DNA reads TGTGCCAGCAGTTACTCCCTTCTAGCGACCTCCTACAATGAGCAGTTCTTC.

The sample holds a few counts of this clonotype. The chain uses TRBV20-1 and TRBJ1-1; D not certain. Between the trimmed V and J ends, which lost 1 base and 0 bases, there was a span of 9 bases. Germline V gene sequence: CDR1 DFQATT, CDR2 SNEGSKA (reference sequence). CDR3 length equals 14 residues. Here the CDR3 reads CSARGEALNTEAFF. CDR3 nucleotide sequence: TGCAGTGCTAGAGGGGAGGCCCTGAACACTGAAGCTTTCTTT.

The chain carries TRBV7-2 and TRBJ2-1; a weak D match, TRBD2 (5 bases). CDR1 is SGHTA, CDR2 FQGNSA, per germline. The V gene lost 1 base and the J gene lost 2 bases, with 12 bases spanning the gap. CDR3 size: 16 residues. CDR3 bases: TGTGCCAGCAGCTTAGGGGCTAGCAGCGCCTACAATGAGCAGTTCTTC. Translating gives CASSLGASSAYNEQFF.

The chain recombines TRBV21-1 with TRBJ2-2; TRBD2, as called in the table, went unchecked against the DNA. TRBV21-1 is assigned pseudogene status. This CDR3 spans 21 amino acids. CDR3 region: CASSKARRRGSWSGETGELFF. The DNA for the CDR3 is TGTGCCAGCAGCAAAGCGCGGCGTAGAGGATCGTGGAGCGGGGAGACCGGGGAGCTGTTTTTT.

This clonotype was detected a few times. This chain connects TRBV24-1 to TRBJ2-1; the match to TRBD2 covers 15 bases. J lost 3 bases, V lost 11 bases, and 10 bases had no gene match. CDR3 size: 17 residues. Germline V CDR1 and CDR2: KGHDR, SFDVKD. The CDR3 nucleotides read TGTGCCAGCTCCGGGACTAGCGGGAGGAAGAACTACAATGAGCAGTTCTTC. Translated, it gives CASSGTSGRKNYNEQFF.

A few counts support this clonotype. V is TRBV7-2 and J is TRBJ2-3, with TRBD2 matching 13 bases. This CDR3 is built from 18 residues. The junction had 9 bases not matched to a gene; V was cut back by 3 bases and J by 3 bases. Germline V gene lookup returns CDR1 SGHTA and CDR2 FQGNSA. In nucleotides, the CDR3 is TGTGCCAGCAGCTTCGGACTAGCGGGGGCCCATCGGACAGATACGCAGTATTTT. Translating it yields CASSFGLAGAHRTDTQYF.

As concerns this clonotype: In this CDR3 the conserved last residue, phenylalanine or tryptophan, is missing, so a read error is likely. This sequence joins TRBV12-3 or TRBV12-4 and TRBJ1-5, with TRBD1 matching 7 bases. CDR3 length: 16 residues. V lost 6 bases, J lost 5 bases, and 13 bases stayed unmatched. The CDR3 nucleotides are TGTGCCAGCAGCGTACAGGGGAGCTTAAATCATCAGCCCCAGCATTAT. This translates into CASSVQGSLNHQPQHY.

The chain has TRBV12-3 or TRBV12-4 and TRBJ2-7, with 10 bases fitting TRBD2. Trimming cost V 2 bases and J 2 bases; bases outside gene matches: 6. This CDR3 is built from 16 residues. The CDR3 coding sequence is TGTGCCAGCAGTTTAAGGCTAGCGGGAGCTCCCTACGAGCAGTACTTC. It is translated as CASSLRLAGAPYEQYF.

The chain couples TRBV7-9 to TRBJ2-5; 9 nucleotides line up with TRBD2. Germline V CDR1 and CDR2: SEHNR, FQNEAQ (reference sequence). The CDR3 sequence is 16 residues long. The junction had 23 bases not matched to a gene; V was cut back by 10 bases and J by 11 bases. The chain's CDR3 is CATRPGTSNFYNEQYF. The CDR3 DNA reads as TGTGCCACCCGTCCCGGGACTAGCAATTTTTACAATGAGCAGTACTTC. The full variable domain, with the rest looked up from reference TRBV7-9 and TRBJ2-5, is DTGVSQNPRHKITKRGQNVTFRCDPISEHNRLYWYRQTLGQGPEFLTYFQNEAQLEKSRLLSDRFSAERPKGSFSTLEIQRTEQGDSAMYLCATRPGTSNFYNEQYFGPGTRLLVL.

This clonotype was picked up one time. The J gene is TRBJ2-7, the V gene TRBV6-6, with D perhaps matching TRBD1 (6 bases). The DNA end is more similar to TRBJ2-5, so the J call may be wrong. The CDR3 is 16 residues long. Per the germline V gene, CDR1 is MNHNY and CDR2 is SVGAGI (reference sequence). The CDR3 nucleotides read TGTGCCAGCAGCTCAATCTACAGGGAAGTAGCGGAGACCCAGTACTTC. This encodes CASSSIYREVAETQYF.

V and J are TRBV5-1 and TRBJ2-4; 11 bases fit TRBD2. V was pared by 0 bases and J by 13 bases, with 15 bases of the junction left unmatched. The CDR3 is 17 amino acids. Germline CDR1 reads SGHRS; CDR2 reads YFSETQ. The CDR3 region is CASSLVSSGGNDNEQYF. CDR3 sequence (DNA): TGCGCCAGCAGCTTGGTCTCTAGCGGGGGGAACGACAATGAGCAGTACTTC.

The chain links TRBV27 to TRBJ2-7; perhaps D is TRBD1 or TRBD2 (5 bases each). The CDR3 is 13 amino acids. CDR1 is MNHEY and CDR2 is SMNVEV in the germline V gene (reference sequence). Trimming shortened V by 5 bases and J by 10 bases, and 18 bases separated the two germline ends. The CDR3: CASSLRQPPGQYF. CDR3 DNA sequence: TGTGCCAGCAGTCTCCGACAGCCCCCGGGACAGTACTTC.

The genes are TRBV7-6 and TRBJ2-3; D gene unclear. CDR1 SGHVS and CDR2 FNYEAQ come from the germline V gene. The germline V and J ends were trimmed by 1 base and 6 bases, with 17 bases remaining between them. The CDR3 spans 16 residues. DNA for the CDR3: TGTGCCAGCAGCTTAGATCTAGGGCCTTCAGTCGATACGCAGTATTTT. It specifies CASSLDLGPSVDTQYF.